This T cell receptor (beta chain) was recovered during a study of blood T cell repertoires in COVID-19. Looked up from germline, CDR1 is GTSNPN and CDR2 is SVGIG (reference sequence). This CDR3 has 12 residues. The V end lost 4 bases, the J end lost 7 bases, and 11 bases lay between the germline ends. How the authors handled the data: The authors estimated nucleated cell counts from reference gene primer amplification. Clones were sequenced by immunoSEQ multiplex PCR, and TCRdb holds only the in-frame ones, with some missing. D and trimming come from the DNA, and the V and J calls and clone size come from that table. The sample lists some 200,000 clones, 70% to 85% seen once, with about 1.3% in the top ten. In assigning cohorts, the study relied on participant-reported clinical history.

This TCR was sampled from a woman between 40 and 50 years old with acute COVID-19. The V call is TRBV30, the J call TRBJ1-5; a weak D match, TRBD1 (6 bases). Material: PBMCs or T cells enriched from blood (not recorded which). The DNA of the CDR3 is TGTGCCTGGACTGATGGGGGCCAGCCCCAGCATTTT. It encodes CAWTDGGQPQHF.